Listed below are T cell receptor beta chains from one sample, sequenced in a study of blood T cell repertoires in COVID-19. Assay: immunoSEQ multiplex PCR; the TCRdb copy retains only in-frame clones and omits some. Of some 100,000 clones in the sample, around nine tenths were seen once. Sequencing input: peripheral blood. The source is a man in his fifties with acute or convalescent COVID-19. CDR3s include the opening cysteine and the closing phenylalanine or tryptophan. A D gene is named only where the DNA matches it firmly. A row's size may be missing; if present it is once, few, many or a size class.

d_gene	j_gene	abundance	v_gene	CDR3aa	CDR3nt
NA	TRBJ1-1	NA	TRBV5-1	CASSLAPGSNGGGEAFF	TGCGCCAGCAGCTTGGCCCCGGGATCAAATGGCGGTGGGGAAGCTTTCTTT
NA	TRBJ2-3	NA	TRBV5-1	CASSMGGGDTQYF	TGCGCCAGCAGCATGGGAGGGGGAGATACGCAGTATTTT
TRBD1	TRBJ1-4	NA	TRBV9	CASSVAARQGANEKLFF	TGTGCCAGCAGCGTAGCGGCCCGACAGGGAGCTAATGAAAAACTGTTTTTT
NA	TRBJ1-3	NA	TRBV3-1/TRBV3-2	CASSQVGRVGSGNTIYF	TGTGCCAGCAGCCAAGTTGGCAGGGTGGGCTCTGGAAACACCATATATTTT
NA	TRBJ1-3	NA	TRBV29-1	CSAITGVDTIYF	TGCAGCGCCATAACGGGAGTCGACACCATATATTTT
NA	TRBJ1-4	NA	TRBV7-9	CASSSDSYEKLFF	TGTGCCAGCAGTTCCGACAGCTATGAAAAACTGTTTTTT
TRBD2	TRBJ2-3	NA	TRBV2	CASSWTSGRSTDTQYF	TGTGCCAGCAGCTGGACTAGCGGGAGGAGCACAGATACGCAGTATTTT
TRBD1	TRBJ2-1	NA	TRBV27	CASSPLSGTGIYNEQFF	TGTGCCAGCAGCCCCTTATCCGGGACAGGGATCTACAATGAGCAGTTCTTC
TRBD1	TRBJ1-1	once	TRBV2	CASSEQGAGTEAFF	TGTGCCAGCAGTGAACAGGGGGCTGGGACTGAAGCTTTCTTT
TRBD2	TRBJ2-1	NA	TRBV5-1	CASSEGLAGAYEQFF	TGCGCCAGCAGCGAGGGACTAGCGGGAGCCTATGAGCAGTTCTTC
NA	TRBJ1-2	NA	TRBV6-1	CASSEAWGTGYTF	TGTGCCAGCAGTGAAGCTTGGGGCACGGGCTACACCTTC
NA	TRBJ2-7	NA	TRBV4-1	CASSQAPVGVSYEQYF	TGCGCCAGCAGCCAAGCCCCCGTAGGGGTCTCCTACGAGCAGTACTTC
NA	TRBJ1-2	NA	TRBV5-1	CASSSGSGNYGYTF	TGCGCCAGCAGCTCCGGGTCCGGGAACTATGGCTACACCTTC
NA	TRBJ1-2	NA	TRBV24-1	CATSAPGRGGYGYTF	TGTGCCACCAGTGCCCCAGGGAGGGGAGGCTATGGCTACACCTTC
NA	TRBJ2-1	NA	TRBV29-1	CSVVRDWWSHEQFF	TGCAGCGTTGTCCGGGACTGGTGGAGTCATGAGCAGTTCTTC
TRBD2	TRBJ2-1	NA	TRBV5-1	CASSLAVNSGSFSYNEQFF	TGCGCCAGCAGCTTGGCCGTTAATAGCGGGAGCTTCTCCTACAATGAGCAGTTCTTC
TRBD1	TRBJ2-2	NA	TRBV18	CASSRRDRGNTGELFF	TGTGCCAGCTCACGCCGGGACAGGGGTAACACCGGGGAGCTGTTTTTT
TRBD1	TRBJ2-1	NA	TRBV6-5	CASRIDRGSYNEQFF	TGTGCCAGCAGAATCGACAGGGGTTCCTACAATGAGCAGTTCTTC
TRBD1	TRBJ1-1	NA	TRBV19	CASRRDRASTEAFF	TGTGCCAGTAGACGGGACAGGGCAAGCACTGAAGCTTTCTTT
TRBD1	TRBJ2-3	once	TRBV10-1	CASSEILGQGGRGTQYF	TGCGCCAGCAGTGAGATTCTGGGACAGGGAGGGCGTGGTACGCAGTATTTT
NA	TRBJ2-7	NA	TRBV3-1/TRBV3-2	CASSHRGNEQYF	TGTGCCAGCAGCCATAGGGGGAACGAGCAGTACTTC
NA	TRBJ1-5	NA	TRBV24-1	CATSDSGEYQPQHF	TGTGCCACCAGTGATTCAGGGGAATATCAGCCCCAGCATTTT